This passage covers 16 T cell receptor beta chains from one sample sequenced in a study of T cell responses to AZD1222 COVID-19 vaccine. Sequencing was performed with immunoSEQ multiplex PCR; in TCRdb, only in-frame clones are kept and a portion is missing. The sample consists of roughly 45,000 clones, 60% to 85% of them appearing once. Source: peripheral blood, taken on day 0 of AZD1222 vaccination. The receptor source for this set is an adult in good health.

The V call is TRBV27, the J call TRBJ2-6, with D unresolved. Per the germline V gene, CDR1 is MNHEY and CDR2 is SMNVEV (reference sequence). The V end lost 3 bases, the J end lost 0 bases, and 6 bases lay between the germline ends. The CDR3 has 15 residues. In nucleotides, the CDR3 is TGTGCCAGCAGTTTCGACCGCTCTGGGGCCAACGTCCTGACTTTC. This codes for CASSFDRSGANVLTF. Full variable domain (outside the CDR3, taken from reference TRBV27 and TRBJ2-6): EAQVTQNPRYLITVTGKKLTVTCSQNMNHEYMSWYRQDPGLGLRQIYYSMNVEVTDKGDVPEGYKVSRKEKRNFPLILESPSPNQTSLYFCASSFDRSGANVLTFGAGSRLTVL.

This clone was picked up a small number of times. The V and J genes are TRBV4-2 and TRBJ2-3; 7 positions agree with TRBD2. CDR1 is LGHNA and CDR2 is YNFKEQ in the germline V gene. Trimming cost V 4 bases and J 4 bases; bases outside gene matches: 11. The CDR3 spans 16 residues. CDR3 region: CASSLSTSRGSDTQYF. CDR3 nucleotide sequence: TGTGCCAGCAGCCTATCGACTAGCAGAGGCTCAGATACGCAGTATTTT.

The chain recombines TRBV6-1 with TRBJ2-4; D possibly matches TRBD1 or TRBD2 (5 bases each). The CDR3 runs to 14 residues. Germline V gene lookup returns CDR1 MNHNS and CDR2 SASEGT. With 3 bases removed from V and 9 bases from J, the gap between germline ends came to 15 bases. The CDR3 loop reads CASSDLDKRGIQYF. The CDR3, as DNA: TGTGCCAGCAGTGACCTAGACAAGAGGGGCATTCAGTACTTC.

This clone was detected once. The chain couples TRBV11-3 to TRBJ2-1; 13 positions agree with TRBD2. With V trimmed by 3 bases and J by 9 bases, 5 bases remained unmatched. Looked up from germline, CDR1 is SGHNT and CDR2 is YENEEA. The CDR3 runs 15 residues. CDR3 amino acids: CASSLSGTSGVEQFF. CDR3 nucleotides: TGTGCCAGCAGCTTGTCCGGGACTAGCGGGGTTGAGCAGTTCTTC. Supplemented by reference TRBV11-3 and TRBJ2-1, the full variable domain reads EAGVVQSPRYKIIEKKQPVAFWCNPISGHNTLYWYLQNLGQGPELLIRYENEEAVDDSQLPKDRFSAERLKGVDSTLKIQPAELGDSAVYLCASSLSGTSGVEQFFGPGTRLTVL.

The CDR3 DNA reads as TGTGCCAGTGGGACAGTCCCATGGGAGACCCAGTACTTC. Encoded protein: CASGTVPWETQYF. The chain uses TRBV7-2 and TRBJ2-5; TRBD1 aligns across 7 bases. The trim removed 9 bases at V and 5 bases at J, leaving 9 bases unmatched. This CDR3 is built from 13 residues. The germline V gene has CDR1 SGHTA and CDR2 FQGNSA. Full variable domain (missing parts from reference TRBV7-2 and TRBJ2-5): GAGVSQSPSNKVTEKGKDVELRCDPISGHTALYWYRQSLGQGLEFLIYFQGNSAPDKSGLPSDRFSAERTGGSVSTLTIQRTQQEDSAVYLCASGTVPWETQYFGPGTRLLVL.

The chain couples TRBV7-2 to TRBJ1-2; maybe TRBD1 (5 bases). Looked up from germline, CDR1 is SGHTA and CDR2 is FQGNSA. The CDR3 length is 14 residues. The V gene lost 1 base and the J gene lost 4 bases, with 10 bases spanning the gap. This chain's CDR3 is CASSLVRGSYGYTF. CDR3 bases: TGTGCCAGCAGCTTAGTTCGGGGGAGCTATGGCTACACCTTC.

J is TRBJ1-1 and V is TRBV6-5, with D possibly matching TRBD1 (6 bases). The V and J ends lost 10 bases and 5 bases respectively, with 14 bases between them. The CDR3 extends over 12 amino acids. CDR1 MNHEY and CDR2 SVGAGI come from the germline V gene. The CDR3 DNA reads as TGTGCCACCCTAGGGGGAGGGACTGAAGCTTTCTTT. This translates into CATLGGGTEAFF.

The chain joins TRBV5-1 to TRBJ1-5; TRBD1 agrees at 7 bases. The junction had 8 bases not matched to a gene; V was cut back by 4 bases and J by 4 bases. Looked up from germline, CDR1 is SGHRS and CDR2 is YFSETQ. There are 15 residues in the CDR3. DNA of the CDR3: TGCGCCAGCAGCGTAACGGGACAGAATAATCAGCCCCAGCATTTT. This codes for CASSVTGQNNQPQHF.

V usage is TRBV28 and J usage is TRBJ2-7; tentatively, D is TRBD2 (5 bases). The CDR3 extends over 13 amino acids. V lost 6 bases to trimming and J lost 2 bases, with 11 bases between them. Looked up from germline, CDR1 is MDHEN and CDR2 is SYDVKM. The CDR3 is CASSLAGTYEQYF. CDR3 bases: TGTGCCAGCAGCCTGGCGGGTACCTACGAGCAGTACTTC.

This clone was observed once. This sequence joins TRBV19 and TRBJ1-5; possibly TRBD1 for D (6 bases). Germline lookup yields CDR1 LNHDA and CDR2 SQIVND (reference sequence). Trimming stripped 7 bases from V and 7 bases from J, with 11 bases between. There are 12 residues in the CDR3. CDR3 sequence reads: CASNGGGQPQHF. The CDR3 DNA sequence: TGTGCCAGTAATGGGGGCGGCCAGCCCCAGCATTTT. The full variable domain, in which reference TRBV19 and TRBJ1-5 provide the parts outside the CDR3, is DGGITQSPKYLFRKEGQNVTLSCEQNLNHDAMYWYRQDPGQGLRLIYYSQIVNDFQKGDIAEGYSVSREKKESFPLTVTSAQKNPTAFYLCASNGGGQPQHFGDGTRLSIL.

The chain uses TRBV28 and TRBJ2-4, with 9 bases lining up with TRBD1. The germline CDR1 and CDR2 sequences are MDHEN and SYDVKM. This CDR3 has 13 residues. V trimming: 10 bases; J trimming: 7 bases; junction bases outside the gene matches: 8. DNA of the CDR3: TGTGCCACCCTAAAGACAGGGGGGAACATTCAGTACTTC. Its protein product is CATLKTGGNIQYF.

The chain employs TRBV2 and TRBJ2-3; D could derive from TRBD1 or TRBD2 (6 bases each). The CDR3 extends over 15 amino acids. V lost 3 bases, J lost 2 bases, and 12 bases lay in between. Germline assignment: CDR1 SNHLY and CDR2 FYNNEI. The CDR3 sequence is CASSEGGGYTDTQYF. The CDR3 DNA follows: TGTGCCAGCAGTGAGGGGGGCGGGTACACAGATACGCAGTATTTT. Based on the CDR3 plus reference TRBV2 and TRBJ2-3, the full variable domain is EPEVTQTPSHQVTQMGQEVILRCVPISNHLYFYWYRQILGQKVEFLVSFYNNEISEKSEIFDDQFSVERPDGSNFTLKIRSTKLEDSAMYFCASSEGGGYTDTQYFGPGTRLTVL.

The chain carries TRBV27 and TRBJ2-1; D remains ambiguous. The germline V and J ends were trimmed by 6 bases and 0 bases, with 6 bases remaining between them. The CDR3 is 13 residues long. Germline V gene lookup returns CDR1 MNHEY and CDR2 SMNVEV (reference sequence). The DNA for the CDR3 is TGTGCCAGCAGAAAGGGCTCCTACAATGAGCAGTTCTTC. Amino acid sequence: CASRKGSYNEQFF.

The chain couples TRBV7-3 to TRBJ2-1, with D possibly being TRBD2 (6 bases). Germline assignment: CDR1 SGHTA and CDR2 FQGTGA. This CDR3 is built from 16 residues. Deletions cut 5 bases from V and 4 bases from J, with 18 bases between. CDR3 sequence (DNA): TGTGCCAGCAGCCAGATCGGAGGGTCGGGATACAATGAGCAGTTCTTC. This translates into CASSQIGGSGYNEQFF. Based on the CDR3 plus reference TRBV7-3 and TRBJ2-1, the full variable domain is GAGVSQTPSNKVTEKGKYVELRCDPISGHTALYWYRQSLGQGPEFLIYFQGTGAADDSGLPNDRFFAVRPEGSVSTLKIQRTERGDSAVYLCASSQIGGSGYNEQFFGPGTRLTVL.

The chain has TRBV28 and TRBJ1-1, with D hard to call. The germline V gene encodes CDR1 MDHEN and CDR2 SYDVKM. The CDR3 covers 15 residues. V gave up 5 bases and J gave up 1 base, with 14 bases separating them. In nucleotides, the CDR3 is TGTGCCAGCAGTCCACGCCCCGTCGGGAACACTGAAGCTTTCTTT. Translated: CASSPRPVGNTEAFF.

The genes are TRBV5-1 and TRBJ1-2, with a weak D call TRBD1 (5 bases). CDR1 and CDR2 from the germline V gene are SGHRS and YFSETQ. This CDR3 contains 15 residues. The V and J ends lost 3 bases and 7 bases respectively, with 19 bases between them. The CDR3 DNA is TGCGCCAGCAGCTGGGAGGACACCTCCCGGGGTGGCTACACCTTC. Protein sequence: CASSWEDTSRGGYTF.